This record concerns one T cell receptor (beta chain) sequence. Its antigen is currently unknown. V dropped 8 bases and J dropped 5 bases, with 18 bases sitting between them. Germline V gene data show CDR1 as MNHNS and CDR2 as SASEGT. This CDR3 has 15 amino acids. These data come from a study of T cells in Graves' hyperthyroidism and ophthalmopathy. Broader study findings: Blood also contained most expanded thyroid clonotypes above 0.001.

Amplification yielded TCR beta CDR3 regions, with RNA transcripts as the source. Carried out on the TCR CDR3, a first-round RT-PCR used the HTBI primer set. TCRdb processed the multiplex PCR reads anew with MiXCR; each CDR3 protein has one entry. The profile covers about 680,000 distinct CDR3 sequences, with about 35% appearing a single time and 31% taken by the ten largest. Over 18 months, lack of ophthalmopathy progression marked Graves' hyperthyroidism as stable. Hyperthyroidism was newly diagnosed in patients aged 18 to 65 (duration under 2 months). Diagnoses were established using clinical symptoms, serum thyroxine and TRAb, thyroid ultrasound and orbital computed tomography.

Sequencing used blood. This TCR was recovered from a woman aged 35 to 49 with Graves' hyperthyroidism. V is TRBV6-1 and J is TRBJ1-4; the D is unclear. The CDR3 spells CASSPPSEFNEKLFF. In DNA form, the CDR3 reads TGTGCCAGCTCACCACCGTCTGAGTTCAATGAAAAACTGTTTTTT.